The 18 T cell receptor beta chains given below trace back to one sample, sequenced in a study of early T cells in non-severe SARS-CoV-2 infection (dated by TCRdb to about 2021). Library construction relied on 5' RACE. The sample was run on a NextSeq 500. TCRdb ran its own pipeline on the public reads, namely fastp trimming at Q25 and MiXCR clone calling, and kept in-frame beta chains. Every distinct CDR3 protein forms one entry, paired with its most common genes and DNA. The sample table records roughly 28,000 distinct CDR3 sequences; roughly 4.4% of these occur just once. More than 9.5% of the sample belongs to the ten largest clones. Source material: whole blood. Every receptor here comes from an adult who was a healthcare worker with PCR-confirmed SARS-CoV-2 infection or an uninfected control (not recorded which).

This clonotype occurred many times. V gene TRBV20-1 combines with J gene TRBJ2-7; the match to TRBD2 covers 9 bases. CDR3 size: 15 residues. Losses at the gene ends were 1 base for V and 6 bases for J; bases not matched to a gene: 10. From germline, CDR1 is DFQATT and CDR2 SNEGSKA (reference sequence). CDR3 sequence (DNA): TGCAGTGCTAGAGTCTCCGGCGGGAGGGCTGGCGAGCAGTACTTC. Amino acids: CSARVSGGRAGEQYF.

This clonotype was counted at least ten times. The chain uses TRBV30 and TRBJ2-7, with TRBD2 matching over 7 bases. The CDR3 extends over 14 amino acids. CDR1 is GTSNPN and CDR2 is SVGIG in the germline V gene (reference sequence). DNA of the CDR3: TGTGCCTGGAGTCCTGGCGGGAGCTCCCACGAGCAGTACGTC. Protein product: CAWSPGGSSHEQYV.

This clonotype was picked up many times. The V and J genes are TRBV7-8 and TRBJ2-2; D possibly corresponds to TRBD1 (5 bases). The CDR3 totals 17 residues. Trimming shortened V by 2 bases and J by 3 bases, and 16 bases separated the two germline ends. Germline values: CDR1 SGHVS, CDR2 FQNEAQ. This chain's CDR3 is CASSLYQGFGDTGELFF. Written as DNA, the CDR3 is TGTGCCAGCAGCTTATATCAGGGTTTTGGGGACACCGGGGAGCTGTTTTTT.

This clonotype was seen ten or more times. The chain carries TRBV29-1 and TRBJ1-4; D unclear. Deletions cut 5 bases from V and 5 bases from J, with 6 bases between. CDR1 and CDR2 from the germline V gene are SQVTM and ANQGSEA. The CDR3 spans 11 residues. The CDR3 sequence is CSVYSNEKLFF. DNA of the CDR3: TGCAGCGTTTACTCAAATGAAAAACTGTTTTTT.

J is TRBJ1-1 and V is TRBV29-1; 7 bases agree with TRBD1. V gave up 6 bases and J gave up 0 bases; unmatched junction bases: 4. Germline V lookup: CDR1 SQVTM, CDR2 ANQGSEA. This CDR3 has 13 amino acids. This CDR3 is CSVAGQMNTEAFF. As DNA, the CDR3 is TGCAGCGTGGCGGGACAGATGAACACTGAAGCTTTCTTT.

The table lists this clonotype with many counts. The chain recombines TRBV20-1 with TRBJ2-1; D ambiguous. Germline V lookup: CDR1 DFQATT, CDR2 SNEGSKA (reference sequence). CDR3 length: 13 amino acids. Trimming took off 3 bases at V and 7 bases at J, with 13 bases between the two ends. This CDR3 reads CSARPSGSNEQFF. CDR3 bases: TGCAGTGCTAGGCCTTCCGGGTCTAATGAGCAGTTCTTC.

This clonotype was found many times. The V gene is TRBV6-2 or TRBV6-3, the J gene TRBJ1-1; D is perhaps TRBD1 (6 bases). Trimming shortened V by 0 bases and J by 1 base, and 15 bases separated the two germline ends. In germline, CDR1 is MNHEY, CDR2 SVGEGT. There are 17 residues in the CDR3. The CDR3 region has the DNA TGTGCCAGCAGTTACTCGGTAATCGGACAGCCGAACACTGAAGCTTTCTTT. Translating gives CASSYSVIGQPNTEAFF.

In nucleotides, the CDR3 is TGTGCCAGCAGTCAGGGACCTAGCACAGATACGCAGTATTTT. This codes for CASSQGPSTDTQYF. The chain has TRBV7-2 and TRBJ2-3; D could derive from TRBD1 or TRBD2 (5 bases each). The CDR3 runs 14 residues. The ends were cut back, 6 bases at V and 0 bases at J, with 10 bases in the middle. Per the germline V gene, CDR1 is SGHTA and CDR2 is FQGNSA.

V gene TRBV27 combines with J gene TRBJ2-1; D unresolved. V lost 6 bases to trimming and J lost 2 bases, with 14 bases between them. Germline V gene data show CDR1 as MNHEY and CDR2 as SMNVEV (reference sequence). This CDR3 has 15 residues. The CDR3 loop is CASSPRTNAYNEQFF. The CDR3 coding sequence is TGTGCCAGCAGCCCACGAACCAATGCCTACAATGAGCAGTTCTTC.

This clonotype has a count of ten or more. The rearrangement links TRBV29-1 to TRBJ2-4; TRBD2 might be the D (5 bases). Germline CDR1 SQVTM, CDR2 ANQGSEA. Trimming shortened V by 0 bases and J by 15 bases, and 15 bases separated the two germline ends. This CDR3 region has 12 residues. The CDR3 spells CSVEDEGYRVYF. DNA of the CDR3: TGCAGCGTTGAAGACGAGGGTTATCGAGTGTACTTC.

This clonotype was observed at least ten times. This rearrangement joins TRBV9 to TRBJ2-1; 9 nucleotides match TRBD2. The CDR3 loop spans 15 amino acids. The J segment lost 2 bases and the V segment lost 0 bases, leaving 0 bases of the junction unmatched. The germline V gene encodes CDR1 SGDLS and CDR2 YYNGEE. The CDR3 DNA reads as TGTGCCAGCAGCGTAGGACTAGCGGCCTACAATGAGCAGTTCTTC. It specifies CASSVGLAAYNEQFF.

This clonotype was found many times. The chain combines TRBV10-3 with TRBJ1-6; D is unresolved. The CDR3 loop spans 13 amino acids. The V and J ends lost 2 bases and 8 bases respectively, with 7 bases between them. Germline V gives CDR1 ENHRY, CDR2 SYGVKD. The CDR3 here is CAISEITDSPLHF. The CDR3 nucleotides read TGTGCCATCAGTGAGATAACGGATTCACCCCTCCACTTT.

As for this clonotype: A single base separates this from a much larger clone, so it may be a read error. The CDR3 sequence: CASSQDKNLGYGQYF. DNA of the CDR3: TGCGCCAGCAGCCAAGATAAGAATCTTGGATACGGGCAGTACTTC. This chain joins TRBV4-3 and TRBJ2-7; D unresolved. Germline loops: CDR1 LGHNA, CDR2 YSLEER. The CDR3 extends over 15 amino acids.

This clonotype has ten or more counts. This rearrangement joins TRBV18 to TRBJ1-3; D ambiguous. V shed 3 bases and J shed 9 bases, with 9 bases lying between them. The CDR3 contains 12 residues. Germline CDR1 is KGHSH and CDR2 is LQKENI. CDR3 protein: CASSPSGSTIYF. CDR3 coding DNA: TGTGCCAGCTCACCCAGCGGTAGCACCATATATTTT.

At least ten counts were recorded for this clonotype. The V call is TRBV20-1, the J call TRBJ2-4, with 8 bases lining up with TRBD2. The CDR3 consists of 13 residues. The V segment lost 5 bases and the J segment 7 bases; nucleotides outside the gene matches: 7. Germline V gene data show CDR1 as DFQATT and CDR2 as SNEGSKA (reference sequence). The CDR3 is CSAPGTRGNIQYF. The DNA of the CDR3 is TGCAGTGCTCCCGGGACTAGAGGGAACATTCAGTACTTC.

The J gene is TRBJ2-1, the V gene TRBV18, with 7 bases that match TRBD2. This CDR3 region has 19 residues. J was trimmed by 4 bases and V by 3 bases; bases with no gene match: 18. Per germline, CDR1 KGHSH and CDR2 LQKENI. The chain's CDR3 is CASSPAIPTSGGRYNEQFF. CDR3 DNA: TGTGCCAGCTCACCCGCAATCCCCACTTCTGGCGGGAGATACAATGAGCAGTTCTTC.

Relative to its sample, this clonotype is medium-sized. CDR3 in amino acids: CASSGGAGANVLTF. Written as DNA, the CDR3 is TGTGCCAGCAGTGGGGGCGCTGGGGCCAACGTCCTGACTTTC. The V and J genes are TRBV6-4 and TRBJ2-6; tentatively, D is TRBD1 (5 bases). CDR1 is MRHNA and CDR2 is SNTAGT in the germline V gene. V lost 4 bases and J lost 2, with 6 bases in between. The CDR3 extends over 14 amino acids.

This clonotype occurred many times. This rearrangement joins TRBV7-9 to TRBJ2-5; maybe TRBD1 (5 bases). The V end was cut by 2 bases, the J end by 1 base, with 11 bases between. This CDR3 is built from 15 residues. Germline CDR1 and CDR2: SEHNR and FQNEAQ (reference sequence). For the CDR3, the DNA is TGTGCCAGCAGCTTATCGGCAGGGATCCAAGAGACCCAGTACTTC. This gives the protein CASSLSAGIQETQYF.